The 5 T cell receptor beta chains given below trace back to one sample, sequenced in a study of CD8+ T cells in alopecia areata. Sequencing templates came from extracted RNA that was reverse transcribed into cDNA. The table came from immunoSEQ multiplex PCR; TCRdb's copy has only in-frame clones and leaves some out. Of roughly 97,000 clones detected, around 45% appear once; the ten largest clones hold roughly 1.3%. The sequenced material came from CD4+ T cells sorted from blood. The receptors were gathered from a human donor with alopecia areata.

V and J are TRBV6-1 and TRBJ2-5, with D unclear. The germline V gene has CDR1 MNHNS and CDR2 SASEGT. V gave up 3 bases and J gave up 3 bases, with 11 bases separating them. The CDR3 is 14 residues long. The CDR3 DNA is TGTGCCAGCAGTGATTGGGCAGGAGAAGAGACCCAGTACTTC. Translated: CASSDWAGEETQYF.

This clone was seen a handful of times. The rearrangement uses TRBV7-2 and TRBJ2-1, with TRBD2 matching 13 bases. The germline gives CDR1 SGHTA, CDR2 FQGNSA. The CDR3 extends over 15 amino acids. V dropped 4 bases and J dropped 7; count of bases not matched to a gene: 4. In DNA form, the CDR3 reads TGTGCCAGCAGCTCCCGGACTAGCGGGAGAAATGAGCAGTTCTTC. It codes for CASSSRTSGRNEQFF.

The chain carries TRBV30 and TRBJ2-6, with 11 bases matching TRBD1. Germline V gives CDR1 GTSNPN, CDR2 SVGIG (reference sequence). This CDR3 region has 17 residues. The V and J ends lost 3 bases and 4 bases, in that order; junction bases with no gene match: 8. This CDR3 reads CAWSHRTGGGGANVLTF. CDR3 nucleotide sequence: TGTGCCTGGAGCCACAGGACAGGGGGCGGAGGGGCCAACGTCCTGACTTTC.

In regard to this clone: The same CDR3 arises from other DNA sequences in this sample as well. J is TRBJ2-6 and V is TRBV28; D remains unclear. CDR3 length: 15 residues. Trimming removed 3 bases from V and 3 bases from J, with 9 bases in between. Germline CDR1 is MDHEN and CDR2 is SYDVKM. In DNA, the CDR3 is TGTGCCAGCAGTTTTCGTTTGAGTGGGGCCAACGTCCTGACTTTC. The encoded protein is CASSFRLSGANVLTF. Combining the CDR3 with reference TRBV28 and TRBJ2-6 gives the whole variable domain DVKVTQSSRYLVKRTGEKVFLECVQDMDHENMFWYRQDPGLGLRLIYFSYDVKMKEKGDIPEGYSVSREKKERFSLILESASTNQTSMYLCASSFRLSGANVLTFGAGSRLTVL.

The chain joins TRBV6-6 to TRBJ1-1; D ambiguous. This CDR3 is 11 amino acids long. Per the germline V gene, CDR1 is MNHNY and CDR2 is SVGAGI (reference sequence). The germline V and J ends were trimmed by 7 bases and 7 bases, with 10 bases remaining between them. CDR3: CASMDRREAFF. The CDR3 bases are TGTGCCAGCATGGACCGACGTGAAGCTTTCTTT.